These T cell receptor beta chains were read from a single sample in a study of read filtering for tumor transcriptome and immune sequencing. TCRdb re-analysed the reads in MiXCR, keeping a single row per CDR3 protein. Here the sample spans around 65,000 distinct CDR3 sequences, roughly 19% being singletons. Material for sequencing was a population of CD138-negative cells sorted from bone marrow. Source of these receptors: a donor aged 40 or over with multiple myeloma. The CDR3 runs from the conserved cysteine through the conserved F or W. Each record gives: J gene, D gene, clone size, V gene, CDR3 protein, CDR3 DNA. The D gene is left open where the match is weak. Expanded clones get a size class; other rows say once, few or many, or leave the size out.

j_gene: TRBJ2-1
d_gene: TRBD2
abundance: many
v_gene: TRBV5-1
CDR3aa: CASSFQARGREGLDEQFF
CDR3nt: TGCGCCAGCAGCTTTCAAGCCCGAGGGCGGGAGGGCCTCGATGAGCAGTTCTTC

j_gene: TRBJ2-7
d_gene: TRBD1
abundance: many
v_gene: TRBV20-1
CDR3aa: CSARPPGQVYEQYF
CDR3nt: TGCAGTGCTAGACCACCGGGACAGGTCTACGAGCAGTACTTC

j_gene: TRBJ1-1
d_gene: NA
abundance: NA
v_gene: TRBV7-2
CDR3aa: CASSLGSANTEASF
CDR3nt: TGTGCCAGCAGCTTAGGGTCGGCGAACACTGAAGCTTCCTTT

j_gene: TRBJ2-1
d_gene: TRBD2
abundance: NA
v_gene: TRBV20-1
CDR3aa: CSARDPRTSGSVNEQFF
CDR3nt: TGCAGTGCTAGAGACCCACGTACTAGCGGGAGTGTCAATGAGCAGTTCTTC

j_gene: TRBJ1-4
d_gene: TRBD1
abundance: many
v_gene: TRBV5-1
CDR3aa: CASSYTTGDEKLFF
CDR3nt: TGCGCCAGCAGCTATACGACAGGGGATGAAAAACTGTTTTTT

j_gene: TRBJ2-7
d_gene: NA
abundance: many
v_gene: TRBV6-1
CDR3aa: CASSGRTWTEQYF
CDR3nt: TGTGCCAGCAGTGGACGAACTTGGACCGAGCAGTACTTC

j_gene: TRBJ2-1
d_gene: NA
abundance: many
v_gene: TRBV5-6
CDR3aa: CASSRSGVGNNEQFF
CDR3nt: TGTGCCAGCAGCCGCTCAGGAGTTGGAAACAATGAGCAGTTCTTC

j_gene: TRBJ2-2
d_gene: NA
abundance: once
v_gene: TRBV29-1
CDR3aa: CSVAGEHTEELFF
CDR3nt: TGCAGCGTGGCAGGGGAGCACACCGAGGAACTGTTTTTT

j_gene: TRBJ2-5
d_gene: NA
abundance: many
v_gene: TRBV7-3
CDR3aa: CASSSGHSETQYF
CDR3nt: TGTGCCAGCAGCTCCGGACATTCGGAGACCCAGTACTTC

j_gene: TRBJ2-3
d_gene: NA
abundance: many
v_gene: TRBV2
CDR3aa: CASSEDGSTDTQYF
CDR3nt: TGTGCCAGCAGTGAGGACGGCAGCACAGATACGCAGTATTTT